The sequence of this TCR beta chain was determined in a study of blood T cell repertoires in COVID-19. Study-wide context: Sites across the United States, Italy and Spain contributed samples from acute and convalescent COVID-19. PBMCs, B-cell-depleted T cells, or T cells were the source of the cDNA or gDNA that made up the material.

Recruited during active infection, patients (from Seattle) were subsequently followed longitudinally. In the original workflow: The authors estimated nucleated cell counts from reference gene primer amplification. The protocol was immunoSEQ multiplex PCR, while the TCRdb copy is restricted to in-frame clones and leaves out a portion. Clone size and V and J calls were adopted from that table, with D and trimming inferred from the DNA. The sample gives around 300,000 clones, less than 90% of which show up once; roughly 13% is in the top ten. Germline CDR1 reads MNHEY; CDR2 reads SVGAGI. The CDR3 spans 14 residues. Trimming at V came to 4 bases and at J to 5 bases, leaving 8 bases not matched to a gene.

This TCR was sampled from a woman between 65 and 79 years old with COVID-19, enrolled during active disease. The rearrangement joins TRBV6-5 to TRBJ2-7; the match to TRBD2 covers 7 bases. The sample consisted of peripheral blood. CDR3 sequence: CASSSLGRGNEQYF. The CDR3 coding sequence is TGTGCCAGCAGTTCCCTAGGGCGGGGGAACGAGCAGTACTTC.